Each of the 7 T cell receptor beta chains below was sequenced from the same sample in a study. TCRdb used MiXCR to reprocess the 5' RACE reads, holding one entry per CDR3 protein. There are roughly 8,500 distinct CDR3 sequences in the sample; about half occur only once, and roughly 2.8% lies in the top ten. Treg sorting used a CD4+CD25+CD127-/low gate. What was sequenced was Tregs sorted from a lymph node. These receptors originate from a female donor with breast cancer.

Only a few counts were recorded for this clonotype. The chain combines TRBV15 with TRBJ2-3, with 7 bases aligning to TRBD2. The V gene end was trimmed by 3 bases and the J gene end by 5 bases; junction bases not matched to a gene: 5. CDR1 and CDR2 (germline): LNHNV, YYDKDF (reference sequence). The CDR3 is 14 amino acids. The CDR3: CATSSRTRLDTQYF. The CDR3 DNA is TGTGCCACCAGCAGCCGGACTAGGCTAGATACGCAGTATTTT.

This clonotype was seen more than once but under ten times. Here the CDR3 DNA reads TGCGCCAGCAGCTTGGTAGGGGGGCGCATTGAAGCTTTCTTT. As protein: CASSLVGGRIEAFF. The chain links TRBV5-1 to TRBJ1-1; D may be TRBD1 (6 bases). The CDR3 is 14 amino acids. Germline V gene lookup returns CDR1 SGHRS and CDR2 YFSETQ. With 0 bases removed from V and 7 bases from J, the gap between germline ends came to 13 bases.

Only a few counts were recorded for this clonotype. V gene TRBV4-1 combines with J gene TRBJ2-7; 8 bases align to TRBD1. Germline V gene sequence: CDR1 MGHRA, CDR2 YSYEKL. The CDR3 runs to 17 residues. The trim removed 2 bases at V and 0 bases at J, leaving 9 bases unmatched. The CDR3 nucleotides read TGCGCCAGCAGCCAAACCCCCGGGACAGGAAACTCCTACGAGCAGTACTTC. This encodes CASSQTPGTGNSYEQYF.

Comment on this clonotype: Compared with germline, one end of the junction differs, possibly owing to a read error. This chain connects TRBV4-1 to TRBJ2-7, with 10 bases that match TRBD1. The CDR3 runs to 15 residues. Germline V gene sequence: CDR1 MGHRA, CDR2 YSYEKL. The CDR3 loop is CASGHTGTGAYEQYF. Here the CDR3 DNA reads TGCGCCAGCGGCCATACCGGGACAGGGGCCTACGAGCAGTACTTC.

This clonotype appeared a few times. CDR3 loop: CASSLPSGTDETQYF. The CDR3 region has the DNA TGTGCCAGCAGCCTACCTAGCGGGACAGATGAGACCCAGTACTTC. The chain combines TRBV5-6 with TRBJ2-5; TRBD2 matches 9 bases. Germline CDR1 SGHDT, CDR2 YYEEEE. The CDR3 contains 15 residues. V gave up 4 bases and J gave up 5 bases; unmatched junction bases: 9.

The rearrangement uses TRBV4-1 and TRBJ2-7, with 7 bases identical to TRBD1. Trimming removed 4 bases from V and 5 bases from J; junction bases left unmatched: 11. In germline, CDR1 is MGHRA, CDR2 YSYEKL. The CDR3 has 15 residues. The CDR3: CASSRVTGNRDEQYF. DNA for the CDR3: TGCGCCAGCAGCCGGGTGACAGGGAATAGGGACGAGCAGTACTTC.

The CDR3 here is CASNPFDSYVETQYF. Written as DNA, the CDR3 is TGTGCCAGCAACCCCTTCGACTCGTACGTGGAGACCCAGTACTTC. This rearrangement joins TRBV6-2 or TRBV6-3 to TRBJ2-5, with no clear D. In germline, CDR1 is MNHEY, CDR2 SVGEGT. CDR3 length: 15 amino acids. Deletions cut 7 bases from V and 5 bases from J, with 20 bases between.